This entry concerns a single TCR beta chain. This clone was counted a single time. Its antigen remains undetermined. No much larger clone is present one base from it, and per-base qualities are unavailable. In the same sample, other DNA sequences code for this CDR3. The library came from the immunoSEQ multiplex PCR assay. For the multiplex PCR, a mixture combining 60 forward primers for TCR Vbeta segments and 13 reverse primers for TCR Jbeta segments was used. The CDR3 region of rearranged TCR beta genes was amplified from genomic DNA with a multiplex PCR assay. The Illumina HiSeq System was used to sequence the amplified TCR beta libraries as 87-base-pair reads. Under the source paper's analysis protocol: In a later analysis, tens of millions of unique TCR beta chains were counted across the approximately 640 repertoires, and around 10 million of these chains were shared by at least two donors. To remove PCR and sequencing errors, raw reads were error-corrected and collapsed into unique sequences using a nearest-neighbor algorithm that merged closely related sequences. Alignment of CDR3 sequences to IMGT reference sequences was used to assign V, D and J gene segments. Each retained sequence needed at least a six-nucleotide match to both a V gene segment and a J gene segment. Rearrangements were called productive when the CDR3 lacked stop codons and stayed in frame with V and J; all others were non-productive. Following IMGT convention, CDR3 was defined as the stretch from the second conserved V-encoded cysteine up to the conserved J-encoded phenylalanine. In an earlier analysis of more than 550 of the donors, sequences lacking an unambiguous match to a single V gene segment were excluded. In an earlier analysis of approximately 550 of the donors, V segments were called functional above 56.7% productive rearrangements and were called segregating when the between-donor standard deviation exceeded 5%. A statistical classification framework was built for diagnosing cytomegalovirus status from the catalog of TCR beta chain sequences. In a later analysis, V and J genes were assigned by comparing TCR nucleotide sequences against IMGT/GENE-DB human TR gene sequences. The TCRdist pipeline was used in a later analysis to assign CDR3 sequences and most-parsimonious VDJ recombination scenarios. In a later analysis, every TCR beta chain was defined by the combination of its CDR3 amino acid sequence and its V-gene family, and reads without a unique V-gene family were dropped. In a later analysis, approximately 640 highly shared, low-generation-probability nucleotide sequences were removed to address suspected cross-contamination and a sequencing artifact. A later analysis calculated a clonal expansion index for each public chain from normalized within-repertoire ranks of inferred template counts. In a later analysis, generation probabilities were computed using a VDJ recombination model fitted to out-of-frame rearrangements, and the results were checked against IGoR. In a later analysis, hypergeometric tests were used to score TCR-TCR, TCR-HLA and TCR-CMV co-occurrence, with a repertoire-size bias correction applied to TCR pairs. To estimate false discovery rates, a later analysis permuted the HLA or CMV assignments 20 times. In a later analysis, co-occurring TCRs were grouped using DBSCAN, with TCRdist sequence similarity added in when clustering inside HLA-allele-positive subsets. Repertoires with fewer than 30,000 or more than 120,000 public chains, plus five repertoires with anomalous nucleotide sharing, were excluded from co-occurrence clustering. TCRdb re-hosts the immuneACCESS table, in-frame sequences only. Its copies lack some clones; in the studies checked, an unresolved V gene accounts for under half of them, and the cause for the rest is not known. The V and J calls and clone size are taken from that table; D and trimming were inferred from the DNA. This sample holds fewer than 90,000 clones; about 80% were observed only once. The ten biggest clones cover 10% of the sample.

Reading the germline V gene (reference sequence) gives CDR1 SEHNR and CDR2 FQNEAQ. Its CDR3 holds 14 amino acids, cysteine through phenylalanine. Left in the record is the CDR3 DNA by itself, 42 bases read in frame from the first base. The junction carries 15 bases between V and J, which are trimmed by 1 base and 11 bases respectively. These data are taken from a study of cytomegalovirus exposure and HLA in healthy donors listed by TCRdb under 2017. About the full investigation: In an earlier analysis of some 610 of the donors, less than 350 Gb of sequence data and some 100 million unique TCR beta sequences from roughly 190 million T cells were reported. Around 300 gigabases of sequencing data and tens of millions of unique TCR sequences were included in an early release covering over 600 HLA-typed donors. Of the 300 to 400 genotyped donors, approximately 80% fell in the genetic ancestry cluster associated with self-reported Caucasian donors. The study was designed to test whether signatures of past pathogen exposure could be identified by cataloging public T cell receptors. Using immunosequencing, the study profiled T cell repertoires from some 670 subjects and related those repertoires to cytomegalovirus serostatus. Besides the first cohort of about 730 subjects, a separate validation cohort made up of about 120 different subjects was used. To predict cytomegalovirus infection status, the study brought together high-throughput TCR immunosequencing, statistical association of individual TCRs with disease status, and machine learning. To study patterns of TCR occurrence, a later analysis re-analyzed previously published TCR beta repertoires from 550 to 800 donors and added high-resolution HLA genotyping. Rather than using new phenotypic data, the later analysis identified candidate immune exposures from TCR beta sequences and from how often those sequences occurred across donors. An earlier analysis of several hundred of the donors applied high-throughput TCR beta sequencing to assess whether each TCR beta V gene segment acted as functional or pseudogenic. Alongside the repertoire data, information on donor age, sex, ethnicity and CMV serostatus was compiled. A later genetic analysis took genome-wide SNP genotypes for about 55% of the roughly 670 donors and used that subset as a discovery cohort. All discovery cohort repertoires had been generated using a single sequencing platform. HLA typing covered class I and class II loci at four-digit resolution. Typing coverage varied by locus: 629-630 donors for A, B, C, DRB1 and DQB1; roughly 520 for DQA1; more than 600 for DPA1; approximately 490 for DPB1. A few DR-DQ haplotypes were treated as single units for association and clustering because of strong linkage in the cohort. Among around 400 genotyped donors of the cohort, an average of approximately 240,000 unique TCR beta nucleotide sequences was sequenced per donor, of which roughly 17% were non-productive.

General study outcomes and caveats: Some IMGT-functional V segments, including TRBV6-2 and TRBV6-3, could not be distinguished by the 87-base-pair reads and were therefore excluded. A cluster of highly shared sequence variants was judged likely to represent a technical artifact of the sequencing pipeline. It was suggested by the authors that the approach could potentially be generalized to other disease states and immunological phenotypes. The only immune exposure information available for the cohort was CMV serostatus. A later genetic analysis associated a missense DCLRE1C variant with V-gene and J-gene trimming of TCR beta chains, and an independent cohort replicated the association. While some public TCRs were present in many individuals, most TCR sequences turned up only very rarely across donors. An earlier analysis of approximately 530 of the donors showed that most TCR beta V segments appeared in productive rearrangements either about 90% or about 30% of the time, which broadly matched IMGT annotations. In the study, some 160 TCR beta chains were listed as associated with cytomegalovirus. The earlier analysis of some 560 of the donors excluded 15 to 20 rarely observed V segments, including chromosome 9 orphons, because counts were too low. Sequencing depth was assumed to be roughly uniform across donors in the presence/absence analyses, though that assumption may not hold. A later analysis associated about 18,000 TCR beta sequences with specific HLA alleles at a false discovery rate of 0.05. In this cohort, only TCR beta chains were sequenced, and detectable features were limited by the absence of alpha or paired-chain data. Correlated functional status among segregating V segments might be attributable to linkage disequilibrium, but an unknown experimental factor could not be ruled out. A further reported finding was that TCR beta sequences accurately predicted the HLA-A and HLA-B alleles for most subjects in the first cohort. HLA typing was unavailable for some donors at each locus, so association tests used only the typed subset. Three of the identified cytomegalovirus-associated TCR beta chains were confirmed in vitro to be specific for cytomegalovirus antigens. Strong co-occurrence of HLA alleles, especially DR and DQ, made assigning TCR associations to individual alleles difficult. In both the original and validation cohorts, the classifier was reported to diagnose cytomegalovirus status with high specificity and sensitivity. According to a later analysis, most CMV-associated TCR beta chains appeared to be HLA-restricted, and the HLA associations seemed to be driven largely by CMV exposure. A later analysis reported that several top co-occurrence clusters appeared linked to parvovirus B19, influenza, CMV and Epstein-Barr virus. A later analysis found that HLA-associated TCR beta chains were more clonally expanded and had lower generation probabilities than equally common non-associated chains. A later genetic analysis reported fewer N-insertions in productive TCRs among donors in an Asian-associated ancestry cluster than the roughly 700-donor mean. In a later analysis, TCR association rates were found to vary across HLA loci, with the most associated TCRs seen for DRB1 alleles and the fewest for HLA-C alleles.

The cohort consisted of hundreds of healthy bone marrow donors. Cohort members were all nominally healthy when sampled, although unrecorded immune exposures were likely present. The donor tested CMV seropositive and was one of the 289 seropositive cohort members. A peripheral blood sample was provided by each donor, and peripheral blood mononuclear cells were used for TCR beta sequencing. Genomic DNA was extracted from the blood cell samples with the Qiagen DNeasy Blood Extraction Kit. The TCR comes from a man aged 30 to 45 in good health and CMV-seropositive. Sequencing input: PBMCs. The chain is encoded by TRBV7-9 joined to TRBJ1-5; perhaps TRBD1 is the D gene, with 5 bases matching. The CDR3 reads CASSLDPGLGAQHF. At the DNA level, the sequence is TGTGCCAGCAGCTTAGACCCGGGACTAGGGGCCCAGCATTTT.